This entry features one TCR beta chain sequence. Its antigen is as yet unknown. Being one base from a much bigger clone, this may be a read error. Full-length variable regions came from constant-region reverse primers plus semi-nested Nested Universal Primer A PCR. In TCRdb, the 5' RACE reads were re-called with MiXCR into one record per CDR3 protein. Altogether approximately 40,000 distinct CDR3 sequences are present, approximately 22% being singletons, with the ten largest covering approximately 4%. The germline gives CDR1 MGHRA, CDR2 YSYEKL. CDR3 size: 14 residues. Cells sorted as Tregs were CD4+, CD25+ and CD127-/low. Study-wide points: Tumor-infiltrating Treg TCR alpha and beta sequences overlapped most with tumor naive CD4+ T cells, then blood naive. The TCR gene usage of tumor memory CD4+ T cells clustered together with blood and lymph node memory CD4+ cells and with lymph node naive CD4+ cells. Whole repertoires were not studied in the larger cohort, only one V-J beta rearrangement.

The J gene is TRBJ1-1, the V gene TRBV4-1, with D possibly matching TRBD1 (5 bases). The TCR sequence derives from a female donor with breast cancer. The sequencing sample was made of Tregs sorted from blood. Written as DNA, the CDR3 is TGCGCCAGCAGCCACCCCGCAGGGTCGGGTGAAACTTTCTTT. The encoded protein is CASSHPAGSGETFF.